What follows are 5 T cell receptor beta chains derived from one specimen sequenced in a study of control samples from healthy donors and cancer patients. Profiling relied on immunoSEQ multiplex PCR, and the TCRdb table lists in-frame clones only, not all of them. The sample holds some 170,000 clones; approximately 94% are singletons and the top ten take around 15%. Material: PBMCs. Receptor source: a man in his sixties with colorectal cancer.

This clone came up once. The chain has TRBV5-1 and TRBJ1-5; possibly TRBD1 for D (5 bases). From germline, CDR1 is SGHRS and CDR2 YFSETQ. The CDR3 runs 15 residues. The germline V and J ends were trimmed by 4 bases and 6 bases, with 17 bases remaining between them. The CDR3 sequence: CASSPGGRASQPQHF. CDR3 DNA: TGCGCCAGCAGCCCGGGGGGAAGAGCATCTCAGCCCCAGCATTTT.

The sample holds one count of this clone. The rearrangement links TRBV6-5 to TRBJ2-7; D possibly corresponds to TRBD1 (6 bases). Trimming removed 7 bases at V and 5 bases at J, with 15 bases between. The CDR3 has 13 amino acids. CDR1 and CDR2 from the germline V gene are MNHEY and SVGAGI. Here the CDR3 reads CASTSMDSHEQYF. CDR3 in DNA: TGTGCCAGCACTTCCATGGACAGTCACGAGCAGTACTTC.

The CDR3 sequence: CASTQPGTGYGYTF. CDR3 nucleotide sequence: TGTGCCAGTACTCAGCCCGGGACAGGGTATGGCTACACCTTC. V is TRBV19 and J is TRBJ1-2; TRBD1 aligns across 9 bases. Trimming removed 7 bases from V and 5 bases from J; junction bases left unmatched: 8. The CDR3 runs to 14 residues. CDR1 and CDR2 (germline): LNHDA, SQIVND (reference sequence).

The chain couples TRBV2 to TRBJ1-1; D is possibly TRBD1 (5 bases). Germline-derived CDR1 and CDR2 are SNHLY and FYNNEI. There are 14 residues in the CDR3. Trimming stripped 1 base from V and 1 base from J, with 7 bases between. The CDR3 DNA sequence: TGTGCCAGCAGTGAAGGGACAAAGAACACTGAAGCTTTCTTT. Protein product: CASSEGTKNTEAFF.

This chain uses TRBV19 with TRBJ1-5; D is perhaps TRBD1 (6 bases). Trimming took 3 bases from V and 7 from J, leaving 13 bases between them. This CDR3 contains 14 residues. CDR1 is LNHDA and CDR2 is SQIVND in the germline V gene (reference sequence). CDR3 residues: CASSIRTEGQPQHF. The DNA for the CDR3 is TGTGCCAGTAGTATTAGGACAGAGGGGCAGCCCCAGCATTTT.